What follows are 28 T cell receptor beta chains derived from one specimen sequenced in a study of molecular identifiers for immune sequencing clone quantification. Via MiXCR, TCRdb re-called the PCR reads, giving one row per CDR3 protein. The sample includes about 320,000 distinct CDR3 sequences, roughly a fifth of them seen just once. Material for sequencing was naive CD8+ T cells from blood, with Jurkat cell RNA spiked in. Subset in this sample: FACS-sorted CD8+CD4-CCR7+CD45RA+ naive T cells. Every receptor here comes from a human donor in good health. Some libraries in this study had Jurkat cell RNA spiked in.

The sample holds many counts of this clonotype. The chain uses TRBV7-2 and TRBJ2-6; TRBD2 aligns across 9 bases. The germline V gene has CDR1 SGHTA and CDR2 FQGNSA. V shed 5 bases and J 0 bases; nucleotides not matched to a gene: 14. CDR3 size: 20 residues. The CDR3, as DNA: TGTGCCAGCAGCCCGGCAAGACTAGCGGACCTTCCCTCTGGGGCCAACGTCCTGACTTTC. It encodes CASSPARLADLPSGANVLTF.

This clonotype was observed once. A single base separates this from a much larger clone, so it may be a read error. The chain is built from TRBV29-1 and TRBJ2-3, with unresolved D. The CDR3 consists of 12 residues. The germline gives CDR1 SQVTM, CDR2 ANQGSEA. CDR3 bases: TGCGGCGTTGAAGATCTTGAAGATACGCAGTATTTT. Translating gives CGVEDLEDTQYF.

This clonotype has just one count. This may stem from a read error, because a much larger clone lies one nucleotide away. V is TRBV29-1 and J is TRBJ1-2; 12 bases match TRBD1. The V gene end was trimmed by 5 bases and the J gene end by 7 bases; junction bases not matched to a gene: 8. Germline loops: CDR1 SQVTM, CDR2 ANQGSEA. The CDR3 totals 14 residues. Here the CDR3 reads CSVPEMGQGAGYTF. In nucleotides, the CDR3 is TGCAGCGTTCCTGAAATGGGACAGGGGGCTGGCTACACCTTC. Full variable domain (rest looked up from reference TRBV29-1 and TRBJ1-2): SAVISQKPSRDICQRGTSLTIQCQVDSQVTMMFWYRQQPGQSLTLIATANQGSEATYESGFVIDKFPISRPNLTFSTLTVSNMSPEDSSIYLCSVPEMGQGAGYTFGSGTRLTVV.

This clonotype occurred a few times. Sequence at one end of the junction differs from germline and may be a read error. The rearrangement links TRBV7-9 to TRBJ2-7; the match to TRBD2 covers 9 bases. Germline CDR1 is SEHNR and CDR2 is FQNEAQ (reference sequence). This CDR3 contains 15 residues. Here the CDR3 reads CASNLLAGVGYEQYF. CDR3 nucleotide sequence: TGTGCCAGCAACTTATTAGCGGGAGTAGGGTACGAGCAGTACTTC.

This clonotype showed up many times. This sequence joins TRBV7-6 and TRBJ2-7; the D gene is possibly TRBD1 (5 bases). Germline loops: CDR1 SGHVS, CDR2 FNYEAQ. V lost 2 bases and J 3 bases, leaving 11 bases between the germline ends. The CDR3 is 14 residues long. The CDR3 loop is CASSLKGPGYEQYF. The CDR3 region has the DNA TGTGCCAGCAGCTTAAAGGGGCCCGGCTACGAGCAGTACTTC.

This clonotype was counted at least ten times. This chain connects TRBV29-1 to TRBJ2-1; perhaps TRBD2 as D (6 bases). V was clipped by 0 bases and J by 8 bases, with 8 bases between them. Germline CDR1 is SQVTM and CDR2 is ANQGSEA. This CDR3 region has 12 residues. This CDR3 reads CSVEETGDEQFF. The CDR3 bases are TGCAGCGTTGAAGAAACGGGGGATGAGCAGTTCTTC.

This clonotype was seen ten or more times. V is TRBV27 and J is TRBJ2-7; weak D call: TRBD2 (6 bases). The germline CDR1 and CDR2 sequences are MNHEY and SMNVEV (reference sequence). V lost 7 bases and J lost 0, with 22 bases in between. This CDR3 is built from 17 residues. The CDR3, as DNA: TGTGCCAGCACGAGATCAGGAGGGACCTATCCCTCCTACGAGCAGTACTTC. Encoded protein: CASTRSGGTYPSYEQYF.

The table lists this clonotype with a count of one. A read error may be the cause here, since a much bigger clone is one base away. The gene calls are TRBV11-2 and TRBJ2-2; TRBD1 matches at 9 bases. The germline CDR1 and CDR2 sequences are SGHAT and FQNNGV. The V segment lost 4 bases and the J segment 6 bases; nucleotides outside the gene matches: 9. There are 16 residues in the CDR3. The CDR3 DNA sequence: TGTGCCAGCAGCTCGGGACAGGGAGCCGGCGCCGGGGAGCTGTTTTTT. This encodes CASSSGQGAGAGELFF.

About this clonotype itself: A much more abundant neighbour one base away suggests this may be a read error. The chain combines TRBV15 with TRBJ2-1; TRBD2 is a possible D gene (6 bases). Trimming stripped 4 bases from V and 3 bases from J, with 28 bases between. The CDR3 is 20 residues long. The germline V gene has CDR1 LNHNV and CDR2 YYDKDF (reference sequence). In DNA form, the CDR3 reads TGTGCCACCAGCACTTTCGACGGGAGTGCAGTTTTACCCATCTACAATGAGCAGTTCTTC. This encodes CATSTFDGSAVLPIYNEQFF.

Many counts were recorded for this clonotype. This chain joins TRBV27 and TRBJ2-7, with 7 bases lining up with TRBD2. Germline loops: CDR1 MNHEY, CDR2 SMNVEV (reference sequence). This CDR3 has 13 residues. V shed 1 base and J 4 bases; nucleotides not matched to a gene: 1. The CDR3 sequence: CASSLLGGYEQYF. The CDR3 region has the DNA TGTGCCAGCAGTTTATTGGGGGGGTACGAGCAGTACTTC.

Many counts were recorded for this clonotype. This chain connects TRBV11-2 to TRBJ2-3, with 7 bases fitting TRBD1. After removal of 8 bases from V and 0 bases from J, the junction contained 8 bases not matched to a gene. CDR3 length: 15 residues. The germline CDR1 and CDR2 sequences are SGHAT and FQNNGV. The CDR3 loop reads CASGQGTASTDTQYF. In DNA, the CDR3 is TGTGCCAGCGGACAAGGGACAGCCAGCACAGATACGCAGTATTTT.

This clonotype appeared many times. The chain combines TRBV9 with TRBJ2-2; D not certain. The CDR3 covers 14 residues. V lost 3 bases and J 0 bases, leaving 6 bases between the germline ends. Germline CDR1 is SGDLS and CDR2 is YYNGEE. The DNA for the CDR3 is TGTGCCAGCAGCGCCCTATCGAACACCGGGGAGCTGTTTTTT. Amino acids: CASSALSNTGELFF.

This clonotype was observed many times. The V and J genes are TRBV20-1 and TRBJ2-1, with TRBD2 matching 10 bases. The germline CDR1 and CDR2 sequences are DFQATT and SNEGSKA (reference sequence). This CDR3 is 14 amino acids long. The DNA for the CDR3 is TGCAGGCACATGTCTAGCGGGAGATGGGATGAGCAGTTCTTC. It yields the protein CRHMSSGRWDEQFF.

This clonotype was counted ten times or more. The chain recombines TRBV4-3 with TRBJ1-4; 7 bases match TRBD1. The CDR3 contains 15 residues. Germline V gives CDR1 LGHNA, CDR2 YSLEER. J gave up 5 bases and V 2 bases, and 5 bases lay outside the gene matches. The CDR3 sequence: CASSQTQGVNEKLFF. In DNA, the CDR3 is TGCGCCAGCAGCCAAACCCAGGGGGTGAATGAAAAACTGTTTTTT.

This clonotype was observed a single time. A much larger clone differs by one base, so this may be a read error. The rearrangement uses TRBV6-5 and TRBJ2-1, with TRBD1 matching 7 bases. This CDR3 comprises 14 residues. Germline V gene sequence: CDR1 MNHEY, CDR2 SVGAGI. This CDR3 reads CASSLTGTDNELFF. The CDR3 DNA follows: TGTGCCAGCAGTTTAACTGGGACAGACAATGAGCTGTTCTTC.

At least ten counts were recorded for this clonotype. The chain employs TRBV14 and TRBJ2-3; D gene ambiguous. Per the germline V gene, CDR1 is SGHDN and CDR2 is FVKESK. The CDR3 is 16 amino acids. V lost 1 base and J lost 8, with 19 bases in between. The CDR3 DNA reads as TGTGCCAGCAGCCAAGGAACCATAGCCCGGGCCGGTACGCAGTATTTT. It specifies CASSQGTIARAGTQYF.

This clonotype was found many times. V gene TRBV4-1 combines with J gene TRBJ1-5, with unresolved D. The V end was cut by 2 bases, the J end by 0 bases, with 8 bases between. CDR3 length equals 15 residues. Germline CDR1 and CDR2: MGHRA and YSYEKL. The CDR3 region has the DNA TGCGCCAGCAGCCAACTAGGGTCTAGCAATCAGCCCCAGCATTTT. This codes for CASSQLGSSNQPQHF.

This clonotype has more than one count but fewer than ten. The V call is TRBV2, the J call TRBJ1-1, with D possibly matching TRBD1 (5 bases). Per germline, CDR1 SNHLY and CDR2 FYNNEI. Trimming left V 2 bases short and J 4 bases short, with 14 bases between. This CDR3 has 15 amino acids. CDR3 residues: CASSEIPPGGTEAFF. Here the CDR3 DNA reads TGTGCCAGCAGTGAAATCCCCCCCGGGGGCACTGAAGCTTTCTTT. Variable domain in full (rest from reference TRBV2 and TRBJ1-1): EPEVTQTPSHQVTQMGQEVILRCVPISNHLYFYWYRQILGQKVEFLVSFYNNEISEKSEIFDDQFSVERPDGSNFTLKIRSTKLEDSAMYFCASSEIPPGGTEAFFGQGTRLTVV.

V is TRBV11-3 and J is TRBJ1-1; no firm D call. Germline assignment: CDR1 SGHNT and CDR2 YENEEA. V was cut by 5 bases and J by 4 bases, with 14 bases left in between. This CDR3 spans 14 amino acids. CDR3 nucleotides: TGTGCCAGCAGCCCTATAGGACCGACCACTGAAGCTTTCTTT. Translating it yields CASSPIGPTTEAFF.

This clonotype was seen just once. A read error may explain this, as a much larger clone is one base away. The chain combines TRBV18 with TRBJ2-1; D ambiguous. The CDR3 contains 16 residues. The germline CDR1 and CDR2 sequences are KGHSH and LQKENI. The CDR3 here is CASSPLAINSYNEQLF. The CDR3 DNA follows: TGTGCCAGCTCCCCCTTAGCCATTAACTCCTACAATGAGCAGCTCTTC.

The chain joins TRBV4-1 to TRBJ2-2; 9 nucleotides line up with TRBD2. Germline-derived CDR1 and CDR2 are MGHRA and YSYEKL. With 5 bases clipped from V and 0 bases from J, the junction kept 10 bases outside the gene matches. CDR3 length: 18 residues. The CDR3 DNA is TGCGCCAGCAGCTACAAAGCTAGCGGGGCGGCGAACACCGGGGAGCTGTTTTTT. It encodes CASSYKASGAANTGELFF.

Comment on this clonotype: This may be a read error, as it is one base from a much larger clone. CDR3 nucleotide sequence: TGCAGTGCTGGGGGGGGGCCGGGGACCCAGTACTTC. Protein sequence: CSAGGGPGTQYF. V gene TRBV20-1 combines with J gene TRBJ2-5; the D gene is possibly TRBD2 (7 bases). V was pared by 5 bases and J by 7 bases, with 14 bases between. The CDR3 length is 12 residues. Germline CDR1 reads DFQATT; CDR2 reads SNEGSKA (reference sequence).

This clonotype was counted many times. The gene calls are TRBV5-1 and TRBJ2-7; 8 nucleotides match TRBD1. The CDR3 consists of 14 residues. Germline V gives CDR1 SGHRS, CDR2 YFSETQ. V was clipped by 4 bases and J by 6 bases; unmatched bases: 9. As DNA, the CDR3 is TGCGCCAGCAGCCCCTGGGACAGGAGCACCGAGCAGTACTTC. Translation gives CASSPWDRSTEQYF.

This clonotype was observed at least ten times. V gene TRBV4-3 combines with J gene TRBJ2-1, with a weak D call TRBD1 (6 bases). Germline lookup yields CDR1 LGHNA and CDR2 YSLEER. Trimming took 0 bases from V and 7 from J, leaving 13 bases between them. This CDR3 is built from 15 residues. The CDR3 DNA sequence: TGCGCCAGCAGCCAAGATCGGGCCAGGGGTAATGAGCAGTTCTTC. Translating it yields CASSQDRARGNEQFF.

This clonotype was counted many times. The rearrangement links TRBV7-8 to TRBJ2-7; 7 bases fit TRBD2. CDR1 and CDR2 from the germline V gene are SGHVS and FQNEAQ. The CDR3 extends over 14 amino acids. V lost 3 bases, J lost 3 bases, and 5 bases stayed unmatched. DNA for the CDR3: TGTGCCAGCAGCTTGGGGGGGACGGTCTACGAGCAGTACTTC. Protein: CASSLGGTVYEQYF.

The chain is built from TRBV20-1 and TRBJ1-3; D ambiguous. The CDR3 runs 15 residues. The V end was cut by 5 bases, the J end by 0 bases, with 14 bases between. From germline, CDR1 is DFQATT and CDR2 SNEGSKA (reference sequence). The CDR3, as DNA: TGCAGTGCTGGACCGGTGGACCTCTCTGGAAACACCATATATTTT. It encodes CSAGPVDLSGNTIYF.

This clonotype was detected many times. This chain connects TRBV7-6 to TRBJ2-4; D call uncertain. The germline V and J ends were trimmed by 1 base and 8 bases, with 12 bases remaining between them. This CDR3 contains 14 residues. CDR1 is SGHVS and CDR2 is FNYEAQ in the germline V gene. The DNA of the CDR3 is TGTGCCAGCAGCTTAGTGGGCCCCAAGGACATTCAGTACTTC. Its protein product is CASSLVGPKDIQYF.

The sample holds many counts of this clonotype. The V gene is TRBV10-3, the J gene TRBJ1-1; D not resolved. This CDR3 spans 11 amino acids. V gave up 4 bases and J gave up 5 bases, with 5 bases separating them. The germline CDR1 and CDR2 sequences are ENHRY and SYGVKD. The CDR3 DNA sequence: TGTGCCATCAGTGGGTCGACTGAAGCTTTCTTT. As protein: CAISGSTEAFF.